The rows below give T cell receptor beta chains drawn from one sample of a study of T cell responses to AZD1222 COVID-19 vaccine. TCRdb keeps only in-frame clones here, not all; method: immunoSEQ multiplex PCR. The sample yields tens of thousands of clones, 92% seen once. The material was peripheral blood, obtained on day 0 of AZD1222 vaccination. The source is an adult in good health. CDR3s include the opening cysteine and the closing phenylalanine or tryptophan. The D gene is left open where the match is weak.

d_call: TRBD2; j_call: TRBJ2-7; v_call: TRBV7-2; cdr3_nt: TGTGCCAGCAGCTCAACTAGCGGAGTATCCTACGAGCAGTACTTC; cdr3_aa: CASSSTSGVSYEQYF
d_call: TRBD2; j_call: TRBJ2-7; v_call: TRBV28; cdr3_nt: TGTGCCAGCAGTTTGTTCACTAGCGGCCCATTGCTCCTTTTC; cdr3_aa: CASSLFTSGPLLLF
d_call: TRBD2; j_call: TRBJ2-7; v_call: TRBV27; cdr3_nt: TGTGCCAGCAGTATGACTAGCGGGAGAAGGGAGCAGTACTTC; cdr3_aa: CASSMTSGRREQYF
d_call: -; j_call: TRBJ2-1; v_call: TRBV5-1; cdr3_nt: TGCGCCAGCAGCTTGCGATCTGAGCAGTTCTTC; cdr3_aa: CASSLRSEQFF
d_call: TRBD1; j_call: TRBJ1-1; v_call: TRBV5-1; cdr3_nt: TGCGCCAGCAGCGGACGGACAGGTGGGGACACTGAAGCTTTCTTT; cdr3_aa: CASSGRTGGDTEAFF
d_call: -; j_call: TRBJ2-1; v_call: TRBV2; cdr3_nt: TGTGCCAGCAGTGAAGCAGCCCACCGGGCCGGTGAGCAGTTCTTC; cdr3_aa: CASSEAAHRAGEQFF
d_call: -; j_call: TRBJ1-2; v_call: TRBV9; cdr3_nt: TGTGCCAGCAGCGTAACGGGACAAAACTATGGCTACACCTTC; cdr3_aa: CASSVTGQNYGYTF
d_call: TRBD2; j_call: TRBJ2-3; v_call: TRBV9; cdr3_nt: TGTGCCAGCAGCCCTGGGACTAGCGGTTTCACAGATACGCAGTATTTT; cdr3_aa: CASSPGTSGFTDTQYF
d_call: -; j_call: TRBJ1-1; v_call: TRBV18; cdr3_nt: TGTGCCAGCTCCCCGGGGGGAAACACTGAAGCTTTCTTT; cdr3_aa: CASSPGGNTEAFF
d_call: -; j_call: TRBJ2-3; v_call: TRBV5-5; cdr3_nt: TGTGCCAGCAGCTTGGAGGGGCTCCTACGCACAGATACGCAGTATTTT; cdr3_aa: CASSLEGLLRTDTQYF
d_call: TRBD2; j_call: TRBJ2-1; v_call: TRBV10-2; cdr3_nt: TGCGCCAGCAGTGAGATCTCAGGAGCGGGAGGGCCTAATTATAGCAATGAGCAGTTCTTC; cdr3_aa: CASSEISGAGGPNYSNEQFF
d_call: -; j_call: TRBJ1-1; v_call: TRBV7-8; cdr3_nt: TGTGCCAGCAGTGAGCTGGACCGGCCTGAAGCTTTCTTT; cdr3_aa: CASSELDRPEAFF
d_call: TRBD2; j_call: TRBJ2-5; v_call: TRBV5-8; cdr3_nt: TGTGCCAGCAGCTTAGGAGCGGGAGGCACGGAGACCCAGTACTTC; cdr3_aa: CASSLGAGGTETQYF
d_call: TRBD2; j_call: TRBJ2-3; v_call: TRBV11-2; cdr3_nt: TGTGCCAGCAGCTCTAGCGGGAGAATAACAGATACGCAGTATTTT; cdr3_aa: CASSSSGRITDTQYF
d_call: TRBD1; j_call: TRBJ1-2; v_call: TRBV4-3; cdr3_nt: TGCGCCAGCAGCCTTGAAACAGGGGGGAGATACACCTTC; cdr3_aa: CASSLETGGRYTF
d_call: -; j_call: TRBJ2-7; v_call: TRBV10-1; cdr3_nt: TGCGCCAGCAGTGACCGTACACTAGTTGCCTATCCCGACGAGCAGTACTTC; cdr3_aa: CASSDRTLVAYPDEQYF
d_call: -; j_call: TRBJ1-5; v_call: TRBV9; cdr3_nt: TGTGCCAGCAGCGTCTCTGGAGTTTGGCCCCAGCATTTT; cdr3_aa: CASSVSGVWPQHF
d_call: -; j_call: TRBJ2-2; v_call: TRBV7-8; cdr3_nt: TGTGCCAGCAGCTCTAGGGCAGGAACCGGGGAGCTGTTTTTT; cdr3_aa: CASSSRAGTGELFF
d_call: -; j_call: TRBJ2-3; v_call: TRBV2; cdr3_nt: TGTGCCAGCAGTCTCTACCTTCCTAGCGCTTACACAGATACGCAGTATTTT; cdr3_aa: CASSLYLPSAYTDTQYF
d_call: -; j_call: TRBJ1-1; v_call: TRBV5-4; cdr3_nt: TGTGCCAGCAGCCCTGGGGTCCTCACTGAAGCTTTCTTT; cdr3_aa: CASSPGVLTEAFF